This T cell receptor (beta chain) is drawn from a study of OX40 agonist ivuxolimab in advanced cancers. Study overall: Patients in dose escalation had liver, melanoma, kidney or head and neck cancers.

Study conclusions and caveats: At doses 0.1 to 3.0 mg/kg, CD4+ and CD8+ clones expanded. Average numbers of expanded clones were greater in CD8+ T cells than in CD4+.

Concerning this clone: Its specificity is not known.

Clones were sequenced by immunoSEQ multiplex PCR, and TCRdb holds only the in-frame ones, with some missing. The table includes some 140,000 clones, more than 85% detected once. The CDR3 is 16 residues long. V shed 2 bases and J shed 4 bases, with 17 bases lying between them. Germline loops: CDR1 MNHEY, CDR2 SVGAGI. The specimen was CD4+ or CD8+ T cells sorted from blood, collected in a trial of the OX40 agonist ivuxolimab. The genes are TRBV6-5 and TRBJ2-5; TRBD2 might be the D (6 bases). This clonotype was sampled from an adult with an advanced solid tumor such as melanoma, head and neck, liver or kidney cancer. The DNA for the CDR3 is TGTGCCAGCAGTTACCCCTTCGGGAGTGGGGGAGAGACCCAGTACTTC. Encoded protein: CASSYPFGSGGETQYF.